The 3 T cell receptor beta chains below were found in one sample sequenced in a study of CD8 T cells in Susac syndrome (dated by TCRdb to about 2019). Receptors were amplified or captured by the immunoSEQ multiplex PCR assay. RNA was extracted using the RNeasy kit, and about 0.5 to 1 ug of the RNA was reverse transcribed with random hexamers. In TCRdb, the public reads were trimmed at Q25 with fastp and aligned with MiXCR, with productive beta chains retained. Each entry is one CDR3 protein sequence, shown with its most common DNA and genes. This sample is represented by about 180,000 distinct CDR3 sequences; approximately 95% of them were singletons. The top ten hold about 0.16% of the sample. Sequenced material: CD8+ T cells from PBMCs. The receptors come from a human donor with multiple sclerosis.

The gene calls are TRBV6-1 and TRBJ1-1, with 7 nucleotides matching TRBD1. With 5 bases clipped from V and 2 bases from J, the junction kept 8 bases outside the gene matches. Germline V gene sequence: CDR1 MNHNS, CDR2 SASEGT. The CDR3 spans 15 residues. The CDR3 sequence: CASSHRTGENTEAFF. The CDR3 nucleotides read TGTGCCAGCAGTCACCGGACAGGAGAAAACACTGAAGCTTTCTTT.

The rearrangement uses TRBV5-1 and TRBJ1-2; D unclear. CDR1 SGHRS and CDR2 YFSETQ come from the germline V gene. The CDR3 has 14 amino acids. V lost 0 bases and J lost 4, with 10 bases in between. Here the CDR3 reads CASSLAQNSYGYTF. For the CDR3, the DNA is TGCGCCAGCAGCTTGGCGCAGAACTCCTATGGCTACACCTTC.

The chain recombines TRBV19 with TRBJ2-3, with D maybe TRBD1 (5 bases). From germline, CDR1 is LNHDA and CDR2 SQIVND (reference sequence). This CDR3 has 14 amino acids. The V end lost 9 bases, the J end lost 6 bases, and 19 bases lay between the germline ends. CDR3 in amino acids: CASNPFGSGDTQYF. CDR3 nucleotide sequence: TGTGCCAGCAACCCTTTCGGATCAGGGGATACGCAGTATTTT. The whole variable domain, remainder taken from reference TRBV19 and TRBJ2-3, is DGGITQSPKYLFRKEGQNVTLSCEQNLNHDAMYWYRQDPGQGLRLIYYSQIVNDFQKGDIAEGYSVSREKKESFPLTVTSAQKNPTAFYLCASNPFGSGDTQYFGPGTRLTVL.